The rows below give T cell receptor beta chains drawn from one sample of a study of T cells in Graves' hyperthyroidism and ophthalmopathy. TCRdb analysed the multiplex PCR reads with MiXCR anew, one entry per CDR3 protein. In the table there are over 550,000 distinct CDR3 sequences, approximately 15% of which are singletons. The specimen was blood. These receptor sequences come from a woman aged 18-35 years with Graves' hyperthyroidism. The CDR3 runs from the conserved cysteine through the conserved F or W. The order of the fields is J gene, clone size, V gene, D gene, CDR3 protein, CDR3 DNA. A D gene is named only where the DNA matches it firmly. The size of a clone is reported for some rows only, either as once, few or many, or as a class for expanded clones.

j_call: TRBJ2-1
clone_size: -
v_call: TRBV5-6
d_call: TRBD2
cdr3_aa: CASGPGGDNEQFF
cdr3_nt: TGTGCCAGCGGCCCGGGGGGAGACAATGAGCAGTTCTTC

j_call: TRBJ2-4
clone_size: few
v_call: TRBV3-1
d_call: -
cdr3_aa: CASSQAGVFDWGGKNIQYF
cdr3_nt: TGTGCCAGCAGCCAGGCCGGCGTATTTGATTGGGGTGGCAAAAACATTCAGTACTTC

j_call: TRBJ2-5
clone_size: many
v_call: TRBV5-6
d_call: -
cdr3_aa: CASSSGPEETQYF
cdr3_nt: TGTGCCAGCAGCTCAGGACCGGAGGAGACCCAGTACTTC

j_call: TRBJ2-7
clone_size: many
v_call: TRBV28
d_call: TRBD2
cdr3_aa: CASSFGLVDEQYF
cdr3_nt: TGTGCCAGCAGTTTCGGACTAGTAGACGAGCAGTACTTC

j_call: TRBJ2-5
clone_size: many
v_call: TRBV20-1
d_call: TRBD2
cdr3_aa: CSATPPLAGMETQYF
cdr3_nt: TGCAGTGCTACCCCCCCGCTAGCGGGGATGGAGACCCAGTACTTC

j_call: TRBJ2-1
clone_size: -
v_call: TRBV6-1
d_call: -
cdr3_aa: CASSTGTRSYNEQFF
cdr3_nt: TGTGCCAGCAGCACCGGGACACGGTCTTACAATGAGCAGTTCTTC

j_call: TRBJ2-3
clone_size: -
v_call: TRBV9
d_call: -
cdr3_aa: CASSARIVSDTQYF
cdr3_nt: TGTGCCAGCAGCGCGAGGATAGTCTCAGATACGCAGTATTTT

j_call: TRBJ1-1
clone_size: many
v_call: TRBV19
d_call: -
cdr3_aa: CASSIVGGLENTEAFF
cdr3_nt: TGTGCCAGTAGTATTGTGGGAGGGCTGGAGAACACTGAAGCTTTCTTT

j_call: TRBJ2-1
clone_size: many
v_call: TRBV3-1
d_call: -
cdr3_aa: CASSQVRLSSYNEQFF
cdr3_nt: TGTGCCAGCAGCCAAGTGCGGCTCAGCTCCTACAATGAGCAGTTCTTC

j_call: TRBJ2-5
clone_size: many
v_call: TRBV12-5
d_call: -
cdr3_aa: CASGLGGDQETQYF
cdr3_nt: TGTGCTAGTGGTTTGGGAGGAGACCAAGAGACCCAGTACTTC

j_call: TRBJ2-3
clone_size: few
v_call: TRBV10-3
d_call: -
cdr3_aa: CAISESGTLRTDTQYF
cdr3_nt: TGTGCCATCAGTGAGTCAGGGACACTTCGCACAGATACGCAGTATTTT

j_call: TRBJ2-3
clone_size: few
v_call: TRBV30
d_call: TRBD2
cdr3_aa: CAWRLWGGTDTQYF
cdr3_nt: TGTGCCTGGAGACTCTGGGGGGGAACAGATACGCAGTATTTT

j_call: TRBJ1-1
clone_size: few
v_call: TRBV5-1
d_call: -
cdr3_aa: CASSLDSGLIGNGTEAFF
cdr3_nt: TGCGCCAGCAGCTTGGATTCAGGCCTGATAGGTAACGGCACTGAAGCTTTCTTT

j_call: TRBJ2-7
clone_size: many
v_call: TRBV7-2
d_call: -
cdr3_aa: CASSFSTGSSYEQYF
cdr3_nt: TGTGCCAGCAGTTTCTCGACTGGATCCTCCTACGAGCAGTACTTC

j_call: TRBJ2-3
clone_size: many
v_call: TRBV12-3/TRBV12-4
d_call: -
cdr3_aa: CASRPGSPTDTQYF
cdr3_nt: TGTGCCAGCCGGCCAGGGAGCCCCACAGATACGCAGTATTTT

j_call: TRBJ2-1
clone_size: -
v_call: TRBV24-1
d_call: TRBD1
cdr3_aa: CATSSRDRGRHNEQFF
cdr3_nt: TGTGCCACCAGCTCCAGGGACAGGGGGCGGCACAATGAGCAGTTCTTC

j_call: TRBJ2-3
clone_size: many
v_call: TRBV3-1
d_call: -
cdr3_aa: CASSRRVAVRTDTQYF
cdr3_nt: TGTGCCAGCAGTCGCCGAGTAGCGGTTCGCACAGATACGCAGTATTTT

j_call: TRBJ1-1
clone_size: many
v_call: TRBV6-5
d_call: -
cdr3_aa: CASSYSGGQWNTEAFF
cdr3_nt: TGTGCCAGCAGTTACTCGGGGGGCCAGTGGAACACTGAAGCTTTCTTT

j_call: TRBJ2-3
clone_size: many
v_call: TRBV20-1
d_call: -
cdr3_aa: CSARGTTSTDTQYF
cdr3_nt: TGCAGTGCTCGAGGGACCACGAGCACAGATACGCAGTATTTT

j_call: TRBJ2-1
clone_size: -
v_call: TRBV24-1
d_call: -
cdr3_aa: CATSDPTSRKPYNEQFF
cdr3_nt: TGTGCCACCAGTGATCCCACTAGCCGCAAACCCTACAATGAGCAGTTCTTC

j_call: TRBJ2-3
clone_size: few
v_call: TRBV20-1
d_call: -
cdr3_aa: CSAGLNGTDTQYF
cdr3_nt: TGCAGTGCTGGCCTGAACGGGACAGATACGCAGTATTTT

j_call: TRBJ2-1
clone_size: many
v_call: TRBV6-1
d_call: TRBD2
cdr3_aa: CASSVSGGAYNEQFF
cdr3_nt: TGTGCCAGCAGTGTGTCGGGAGGGGCATACAATGAGCAGTTCTTC

j_call: TRBJ1-1
clone_size: -
v_call: TRBV28
d_call: TRBD1
cdr3_aa: CASSLVTGSTEAFF
cdr3_nt: TGTGCCAGCAGTTTGGTGACAGGGTCCACTGAAGCTTTCTTT

j_call: TRBJ2-5
clone_size: -
v_call: TRBV11-2
d_call: TRBD2
cdr3_aa: CASSLGSGAGGMFTETQYF
cdr3_nt: TGTGCCAGCAGCTTAGGGTCGGGCGCGGGAGGGATGTTTACAGAGACCCAGTACTTC

j_call: TRBJ2-1
clone_size: -
v_call: TRBV4-3
d_call: TRBD2
cdr3_aa: CASSQGDGGARNEQFF
cdr3_nt: TGCGCCAGCAGCCAAGGGGACGGGGGGGCTAGGAATGAGCAGTTCTTC

j_call: TRBJ2-1
clone_size: many
v_call: TRBV20-1
d_call: TRBD2
cdr3_aa: CSARATSGGDYNEQFF
cdr3_nt: TGCAGTGCTAGAGCCACTAGCGGGGGAGACTACAATGAGCAGTTCTTC

j_call: TRBJ2-7
clone_size: few
v_call: TRBV27
d_call: TRBD2
cdr3_aa: CASSLSPAGGLPYEQYF
cdr3_nt: TGTGCCAGCAGTTTATCCCCCGCGGGGGGACTACCGTACGAGCAGTACTTC

j_call: TRBJ2-7
clone_size: -
v_call: TRBV19
d_call: TRBD2
cdr3_aa: CASSILAGDDEQYF
cdr3_nt: TGTGCCAGTAGTATACTAGCGGGGGACGACGAGCAGTACTTC

j_call: TRBJ2-2
clone_size: many
v_call: TRBV7-8
d_call: -
cdr3_aa: CASSLQGGGTGELFF
cdr3_nt: TGTGCCAGCAGCTTACAGGGTGGAGGCACCGGGGAGCTGTTTTTT

j_call: TRBJ2-2
clone_size: few
v_call: TRBV7-3
d_call: -
cdr3_aa: CASSLWAGSTTGELFF
cdr3_nt: TGTGCCAGCAGCTTATGGGCAGGGTCGACCACCGGGGAGCTGTTTTTT

j_call: TRBJ2-2
clone_size: many
v_call: TRBV7-9
d_call: TRBD1
cdr3_aa: CASSFPGGAGTGELFF
cdr3_nt: TGTGCCAGCAGTTTTCCAGGGGGCGCGGGCACCGGGGAGCTGTTTTTT

j_call: TRBJ2-5
clone_size: -
v_call: TRBV29-1
d_call: -
cdr3_aa: CSVVSLYHETQYF
cdr3_nt: TGCAGCGTTGTCAGTTTGTACCACGAGACCCAGTACTTC

j_call: TRBJ1-2
clone_size: -
v_call: TRBV28
d_call: TRBD1
cdr3_aa: CASSPPDRAHGYTF
cdr3_nt: TGTGCCAGCAGTCCACCGGACAGGGCCCATGGCTACACCTTC

j_call: TRBJ2-5
clone_size: few
v_call: TRBV5-1
d_call: -
cdr3_aa: CASNEAGKETQYF
cdr3_nt: TGCGCCAGCAACGAGGCGGGGAAAGAGACCCAGTACTTC

j_call: TRBJ2-2
clone_size: many
v_call: TRBV11-3
d_call: -
cdr3_aa: CASRRTVGPAGELFF
cdr3_nt: TGTGCCAGCAGACGGACAGTGGGTCCCGCCGGGGAGCTGTTTTTT

j_call: TRBJ2-6
clone_size: few
v_call: TRBV6-5
d_call: -
cdr3_aa: CASSFAASGANVLTF
cdr3_nt: TGTGCCAGCAGTTTCGCAGCCTCTGGGGCCAACGTCCTGACTTTC

j_call: TRBJ1-6
clone_size: many
v_call: TRBV7-9
d_call: -
cdr3_aa: CASSLYGGLENNSPLHF
cdr3_nt: TGTGCCAGCAGCTTATACGGTGGACTGGAAAACAATTCACCCCTCCACTTT

j_call: TRBJ1-5
clone_size: -
v_call: TRBV2
d_call: -
cdr3_aa: CASSAEKNQPQHF
cdr3_nt: TGTGCCAGCAGTGCGGAGAAGAATCAGCCCCAGCATTTT

j_call: TRBJ1-1
clone_size: -
v_call: TRBV7-3
d_call: TRBD1
cdr3_aa: CASTHPDRLNTEAFF
cdr3_nt: TGTGCCAGCACCCACCCGGACAGGTTGAACACTGAAGCTTTCTTT

j_call: TRBJ2-3
clone_size: many
v_call: TRBV20-1
d_call: TRBD2
cdr3_aa: CSAIRAAGGDTQYF
cdr3_nt: TGCAGTGCCATCCGGGCAGCGGGAGGAGATACGCAGTATTTT

j_call: TRBJ2-5
clone_size: few
v_call: TRBV20-1
d_call: TRBD2
cdr3_aa: CSARDRSGGPGSYF
cdr3_nt: TGCAGTGCTAGAGATCGGTCGGGAGGGCCAGGTTCGTACTTC

j_call: TRBJ2-1
clone_size: -
v_call: TRBV29-1
d_call: TRBD2
cdr3_aa: CSVGGTSGRNDNEQFF
cdr3_nt: TGCAGCGTCGGTGGGACTAGCGGGAGGAACGACAATGAGCAGTTCTTC

j_call: TRBJ2-7
clone_size: many
v_call: TRBV9
d_call: -
cdr3_aa: CASSVEPSMDDEQYF
cdr3_nt: TGTGCCAGCAGCGTAGAGCCTTCTATGGACGACGAGCAGTACTTC

j_call: TRBJ1-2
clone_size: -
v_call: TRBV4-1
d_call: -
cdr3_aa: CASSPIPGRDYGYTF
cdr3_nt: TGCGCCAGCAGCCCCATCCCAGGGCGGGACTATGGCTACACCTTC

j_call: TRBJ2-5
clone_size: many
v_call: TRBV12-3/TRBV12-4
d_call: -
cdr3_aa: CASSPSGSWGTQYF
cdr3_nt: TGTGCCAGCAGTCCCAGTGGTTCCTGGGGGACCCAGTACTTC